These T cell receptor beta chains were read from a single sample in a study of PD-1 blockade in mismatch repair-deficient tumors. The repertoire was sequenced with immunoSEQ multiplex PCR; TCRdb's copy has only in-frame clones and lacks some. The repertoire includes tens of thousands of clones, more than 75% of them detected once, and 2.5% to 4% sits in the top ten. This specimen consisted of peripheral blood, obtained 4 weeks after starting pembrolizumab. The receptors come from an adult with mismatch repair-deficient cancer. The CDR3 runs from the conserved cysteine through the conserved F or W. Each record gives: CDR3 protein, J gene, V gene, clone size. Expanded clones get a size class; other rows say once, few or many, or leave the size out.

cdr3_aa: CASSEGGRDTQYF
j_call: TRBJ2-3
v_call: TRBV10-1
clone_size: NA

cdr3_aa: CASSEGLGTDTQYF
j_call: TRBJ2-3
v_call: TRBV19
clone_size: NA

cdr3_aa: CASSLPGSNQPQHF
j_call: TRBJ1-5
v_call: TRBV7-9
clone_size: NA

cdr3_aa: CASIVRQAYNEQFF
j_call: TRBJ2-1
v_call: TRBV6-1
clone_size: NA

cdr3_aa: CASSLQDPSTDTQYF
j_call: TRBJ2-3
v_call: TRBV27
clone_size: NA

cdr3_aa: CASSPRGDRDTEAFF
j_call: TRBJ1-1
v_call: TRBV27
clone_size: NA

cdr3_aa: CASSQDTGSYEQYF
j_call: TRBJ2-7
v_call: TRBV14
clone_size: NA

cdr3_aa: CASSASGLPNSYEQYF
j_call: TRBJ2-7
v_call: TRBV9
clone_size: few

cdr3_aa: CASGLDREISGANVLTF
j_call: TRBJ2-6
v_call: TRBV12-5
clone_size: NA

cdr3_aa: CASSGGLAGGADIQYF
j_call: TRBJ2-4
v_call: TRBV6-1
clone_size: NA

cdr3_aa: CASSLEGGYNEQFF
j_call: TRBJ2-1
v_call: TRBV5-4
clone_size: once

cdr3_aa: CASSLVSGSSYEQYF
j_call: TRBJ2-7
v_call: TRBV7-8
clone_size: NA

cdr3_aa: CASSLGMGEKLFF
j_call: TRBJ1-4
v_call: TRBV14
clone_size: NA

cdr3_aa: CAWSAGTGVRNEQFF
j_call: TRBJ2-1
v_call: TRBV30
clone_size: NA

cdr3_aa: CASSMRRQAGTGELFF
j_call: TRBJ2-2
v_call: TRBV19
clone_size: NA

cdr3_aa: CASSIPGLSLYGYTF
j_call: TRBJ1-2
v_call: TRBV19
clone_size: NA

cdr3_aa: CASSSGLAGTSEQYF
j_call: TRBJ2-7
v_call: TRBV4-3
clone_size: NA

cdr3_aa: CASSLLAGAGGQYF
j_call: TRBJ2-7
v_call: TRBV28
clone_size: NA

cdr3_aa: CATRTSGRPYEQYF
j_call: TRBJ2-7
v_call: TRBV27
clone_size: NA

cdr3_aa: CASLQGAEDTQYF
j_call: TRBJ2-3
v_call: TRBV28
clone_size: once

cdr3_aa: CASSPLRAGDTGELFF
j_call: TRBJ2-2
v_call: TRBV19
clone_size: few

cdr3_aa: CASSPKYLSGSQETQYF
j_call: TRBJ2-5
v_call: TRBV18
clone_size: NA

cdr3_aa: CASSLESGTGELFF
j_call: TRBJ2-2
v_call: TRBV5-1
clone_size: once

cdr3_aa: CASSLSPSTYEQYF
j_call: TRBJ2-7
v_call: TRBV27
clone_size: NA

cdr3_aa: CASREGSQRSVNEQFF
j_call: TRBJ2-1
v_call: TRBV6-1
clone_size: once

cdr3_aa: CASIRAGEDEQYF
j_call: TRBJ2-7
v_call: TRBV6-5
clone_size: once

cdr3_aa: CASSSGTSRLYEQYF
j_call: TRBJ2-7
v_call: TRBV5-6
clone_size: NA

cdr3_aa: CAISDTGQGGELFF
j_call: TRBJ2-2
v_call: TRBV10-3
clone_size: NA

cdr3_aa: CSVAGLAGGTYNEQFF
j_call: TRBJ2-1
v_call: TRBV29-1
clone_size: NA